Only one count was recorded for the clone carrying this T cell receptor (beta chain). Antigen: not known. Sequencing involved patients with CD8+CD57+ cell expansion previously shown by flow cytometry. TCR beta VDJ and CDR3 profiles were obtained from a genomic DNA template. Using its own MiXCR run on the reads, TCRdb lists one record per CDR3 protein. The sample lists about 16,000 distinct CDR3 sequences; approximately 40% were seen once. This entry is derived from a study of CD8+CD57+ T cells in acquired aplastic anemia. Study conclusions and caveats: Found in both controls and patients were around 29 CD8+ CDR3 sequences. Patients carried CD8+CD57+ cells that were less diverse than their total CD4+ and CD8+ pools.

Sequenced material: CD8+CD57+ T cells sorted from PBMCs. The subset is: bead-enriched CD8+CD57+ effector memory T cells from SAA patients. This clonotype originated in a human donor with aplastic anemia.

The CDR3 protein is CASSPYGSEAFF. In nucleotides, the CDR3 is TGTGCCAGCAGCCCCTACGGCAGTGAAGCTTTCTTT. The chain combines TRBV5-5 with TRBJ1-1; D is undetermined. The CDR3 sequence is 12 residues long. CDR1 SGHKS and CDR2 YYEKEE come from the germline V gene (reference sequence). Trimming took off 4 bases at V and 7 bases at J, with 11 bases between the two ends.